This T cell receptor beta chain was found in a study of cytomegalovirus exposure and HLA in healthy donors. About the research overall: T cells numbering about 200 million yielded approximately 100 million unique TCR beta sequences in an earlier analysis. An early release of data contained tens of millions of unique TCRs, which came from HLA-typed donors. Study-level points and caveats: Later work found that TCR association rates differed between HLA loci; DRB1 had the most and HLA-C the fewest. A missense DCLRE1C variant was associated with V- and J-gene trimming of TCR beta chains in a later analysis, and an independent cohort replicated the association.

In the PCR, 60 Vbeta and 13 Jbeta primers were used. Profiling relied on immunoSEQ multiplex PCR, and the TCRdb table lists in-frame clones only, not all of them. This table holds over 120,000 clones. Worth noting for this clone: Its antigen is undetermined.

The germline gives CDR1 LGHNA, CDR2 YSLEER. Between the trimmed V and J ends, which lost 0 bases and 7 bases, there was a span of 13 bases. The CDR3 loop spans 16 amino acids. This chain connects TRBV4-3 to TRBJ1-6; D is unresolved. The sequence was obtained from a male donor in good health and CMV-seronegative. Sequenced sample: PBMCs. CDR3 sequence: CASSQDPRSYNSPLHF. DNA of the CDR3: TGCGCCAGCAGCCAAGATCCACGCAGTTACAATTCACCCCTCCACTTT.